Listed here are 27 T cell receptor beta chains from one sample, sequenced in a study of blood T cell repertoires in COVID-19. Assay used: immunoSEQ multiplex PCR; TCRdb lists only in-frame clones, some missing. This table holds roughly 280,000 clones, approximately 87% found once. Sequences were obtained from peripheral blood. The receptors here all came from a man aged 60-69 years who had recovered from COVID-19.

The chain recombines TRBV5-1 with TRBJ2-5; possibly TRBD1 for D (6 bases). Trimming removed 4 bases at V and 4 bases at J, with 14 bases between. Per the germline V gene, CDR1 is SGHRS and CDR2 is YFSETQ. The CDR3 length is 14 residues. CDR3 nucleotides: TGCGCCAGCAGCACCACAGGGATGCGAGAGACCCAGTACTTC. As protein: CASSTTGMRETQYF.

The chain recombines TRBV21-1 with TRBJ2-3; no DNA check was done on the table's D call, TRBD2. TRBV21-1 is reported as a pseudogene. The CDR3 runs to 16 residues. CDR3 DNA: TGTGCCAGCAGCAAAGAGGATAGCGGCCGCACAGATACGCAGTATTTT. It yields the protein CASSKEDSGRTDTQYF.

A single count supports this clone. This chain joins TRBV30 and TRBJ2-7, with D possibly being TRBD2 (6 bases). Germline CDR1 is GTSNPN and CDR2 is SVGIG (reference sequence). This CDR3 is built from 14 residues. V lost 1 base to trimming and J lost 3 bases, with 13 bases between them. The CDR3 reads CAWSEAAGGYEQYF. The CDR3 DNA is TGTGCCTGGAGTGAGGCAGCGGGTGGCTACGAGCAGTACTTC.

This sequence joins TRBV4-1 and TRBJ2-1; 9 nucleotides line up with TRBD2. Trimming took 4 bases from V and 2 from J; bases not matched to a gene: 9. Germline values: CDR1 MGHRA, CDR2 YSYEKL. The CDR3 is 17 residues long. The CDR3 sequence: CASSRTGRGGAYNEQFF. Written as DNA, the CDR3 is TGCGCCAGCAGCCGCACAGGGCGGGGGGGCGCCTACAATGAGCAGTTCTTC.

CDR3 coding DNA: TGTGCCAGTAGTGTGACAGGGGACCGCTCTGGAAACACCATATATTTT. The encoded protein is CASSVTGDRSGNTIYF. The chain employs TRBV19 and TRBJ1-3, with TRBD1 identical over 8 bases. With 5 bases clipped from V and 0 bases from J, the junction kept 6 bases outside the gene matches. Germline-derived CDR1 and CDR2 are LNHDA and SQIVND (reference sequence). The CDR3 sequence is 16 residues long.

This sequence joins TRBV6-1 and TRBJ2-2, with D maybe TRBD2 (6 bases). The CDR3 has 16 amino acids. CDR1 MNHNS and CDR2 SASEGT come from the germline V gene. The ends were cut back, 2 bases at V and 6 bases at J, with 16 bases in the middle. The CDR3 coding sequence is TGTGCCAGCAGTGAAAGGGCAGGAGGGGTGGCCGGGGAGCTGTTTTTT. Protein product: CASSERAGGVAGELFF.

The chain is built from TRBV28 and TRBJ1-1; no definite D call. CDR1 is MDHEN and CDR2 is SYDVKM in the germline V gene. This CDR3 comprises 14 residues. The V gene lost 4 bases and the J gene lost 1 base, with 10 bases spanning the gap. DNA for the CDR3: TGTGCCAGCAGTTCTCACAGTTGGAACACTGAAGCTTTCTTT. This translates into CASSSHSWNTEAFF.

The chain combines TRBV9 with TRBJ2-7; TRBD2 matches 10 bases. CDR3 length equals 15 residues. With 3 bases clipped from V and 8 bases from J, the junction kept 11 bases outside the gene matches. Germline CDR1 is SGDLS and CDR2 is YYNGEE. CDR3 coding DNA: TGTGCCAGCAGCGCCCAAACTAGCGGGGTTTCGCAGCAGTACTTC. Translation: CASSAQTSGVSQQYF.

The V gene is TRBV7-9, the J gene TRBJ1-2; 8 nucleotides agree with TRBD1. Trimming removed 4 bases from V and 2 bases from J; junction bases left unmatched: 9. Germline loops: CDR1 SEHNR, CDR2 FQNEAQ (reference sequence). CDR3 length: 16 residues. The CDR3 region has the DNA TGTGCCAGCAGCTCCGGACAGGGCACACGAAACTATGGCTACACCTTC. This encodes CASSSGQGTRNYGYTF.

This clone has only one observation. V and J are TRBV3-1 (or the pseudogene TRBV3-2) and TRBJ1-1, with a tentative D call TRBD1 (6 bases). Trimming pared 4 bases from V and 1 base from J, leaving 10 bases between. Germline V CDR1 and CDR2: LGHDT, YNNKEL (reference sequence). The CDR3 contains 14 residues. The CDR3 DNA sequence: TGTGCCAGCAGCCGAGACAGGTCGAACACTGAAGCTTTCTTT. It codes for CASSRDRSNTEAFF.

The chain links TRBV5-1 to TRBJ2-5, with D perhaps TRBD1 (6 bases). There are 16 residues in the CDR3. V was trimmed by 3 bases and J by 6 bases, leaving 21 bases between them. Germline CDR1 reads SGHRS; CDR2 reads YFSETQ. The CDR3 nucleotides are TGCGCCAGCAGCTCACAACAGGGTGGGGGCTTGAAGACCCAGTACTTC. Translation: CASSSQQGGGLKTQYF.

The chain uses TRBV3-1 (or the pseudogene TRBV3-2) and TRBJ2-3; 7 bases agree with TRBD1. The CDR3 totals 15 residues. V lost 1 base, J lost 1 base, and 2 bases stayed unmatched. Germline V lookup: CDR1 LGHDT, CDR2 YNNKEL (reference sequence). The DNA for the CDR3 is TGTGCCAGCAGCCAAGGGGGACAGCGCACAGATACGCAGTATTTT. Translating gives CASSQGGQRTDTQYF.

Concerning this clone: Other DNA sequences in this sample translate to the same CDR3. This chain uses TRBV6-5 with TRBJ1-1, with D possibly matching TRBD1 (5 bases). Germline lookup yields CDR1 MNHEY and CDR2 SVGAGI. The CDR3 is made up of 13 amino acids. V lost 5 bases and J 0 bases, leaving 7 bases between the germline ends. CDR3 amino acids: CASSKQVNTEAFF. CDR3 in DNA: TGTGCCAGCAGTAAACAGGTGAACACTGAAGCTTTCTTT.

This sequence joins TRBV3-1 (or the pseudogene TRBV3-2) and TRBJ1-2; D might be TRBD1 (6 bases). This CDR3 is built from 13 residues. Trimming pared 3 bases from V and 4 bases from J, leaving 9 bases between. CDR1 and CDR2 from the germline V gene are LGHDT and YNNKEL (reference sequence). The CDR3 spells CASSHRGGYGYTF. CDR3 nucleotides: TGTGCCAGCAGCCATAGGGGGGGCTATGGCTACACCTTC.

This chain joins TRBV28 and TRBJ2-5; D is uncertain. Trimming took off 3 bases at V and 2 bases at J, with 4 bases between the two ends. The CDR3 extends over 12 amino acids. Germline V gene data show CDR1 as MDHEN and CDR2 as SYDVKM. This CDR3 reads CASSLQQETQYF. In DNA form, the CDR3 reads TGTGCCAGCAGTTTGCAGCAAGAGACCCAGTACTTC.

This sequence joins TRBV6-1 and TRBJ1-4; D not resolved. Germline CDR1 MNHNS, CDR2 SASEGT. CDR3 length: 12 amino acids. V was cut by 3 bases and J by 11 bases, with 10 bases left in between. CDR3 DNA sequence: TGTGCCAGCAGTGATGATTTGAGGAAACTGTTTTTT. It specifies CASSDDLRKLFF.

This clone was counted a few times. The gene calls are TRBV5-1 and TRBJ1-2, with TRBD1 identical over 7 bases. CDR3 size: 15 residues. V was pared by 2 bases and J by 4 bases, with 8 bases of the junction left unmatched. Germline lookup yields CDR1 SGHRS and CDR2 YFSETQ. The CDR3 bases are TGCGCCAGCAGCTTAGAGACAGGGTTCGGCTATGGCTACACCTTC. Its protein is CASSLETGFGYGYTF.

This chain uses TRBV19 with TRBJ2-1, with 11 bases identical to TRBD2. Losses at the gene ends were 1 base for V and 4 bases for J; bases not matched to a gene: 3. The CDR3 has 16 residues. Germline V gene lookup returns CDR1 LNHDA and CDR2 SQIVND (reference sequence). CDR3 residues: CASSIVGTSGYNEQFF. As DNA, the CDR3 is TGTGCCAGTAGTATAGTTGGGACTAGCGGTTACAATGAGCAGTTCTTC.

This clone was recorded a few times. The J gene is TRBJ2-1, the V gene TRBV27; a possible D gene is TRBD2 (5 bases). V was clipped by 5 bases and J by 6 bases, with 23 bases between them. This CDR3 is 17 amino acids long. Germline CDR1 and CDR2: MNHEY and SMNVEV (reference sequence). CDR3 bases: TGTGCCAGCAGTGAATCTCGGACTGACCACTTAGTCAATGAGCAGTTCTTC. The encoded protein is CASSESRTDHLVNEQFF.

Concerning this clone itself: This same CDR3 is encoded by further DNA sequences in the sample. V gene TRBV10-3 combines with J gene TRBJ2-5; 7 nucleotides align to TRBD1. CDR1 and CDR2 (germline): ENHRY, SYGVKD. This CDR3 has 14 amino acids. The ends lost 6 bases at V and 5 bases at J; junction bases unmatched: 9. The CDR3 region is CAISRQGMGETQYF. In DNA form, the CDR3 reads TGTGCCATCAGCAGACAGGGAATGGGGGAGACCCAGTACTTC.

This sequence joins TRBV20-1 and TRBJ2-7, with D uncertain. The V gene lost 5 bases and the J gene lost 1 base, with 3 bases spanning the gap. The CDR3 has 10 residues. Germline-derived CDR1 and CDR2 are DFQATT and SNEGSKA (reference sequence). The chain's CDR3 is CSAESYEQYF. CDR3 nucleotide sequence: TGCAGTGCTGAGTCCTACGAGCAGTACTTC.

CDR3 residues: CASAGSGRGTGELFF. The CDR3 coding sequence is TGTGCTAGTGCCGGTAGCGGGAGAGGTACCGGGGAGCTGTTTTTT. The V call is TRBV12-5, the J call TRBJ2-2; TRBD2 agrees at 9 bases. In germline, CDR1 is LGHNT, CDR2 FRNRAP. Trimming cost V 7 bases and J 5 bases; bases outside gene matches: 8. The CDR3 has 15 amino acids.

CDR3 sequence (DNA): TGTGCCAGCAGTGAAGAGTTGTGGGGGGTGAGGGAGACCCAGTACTTC. Its translation: CASSEELWGVRETQYF. This sequence joins TRBV6-1 and TRBJ2-5, with D possibly TRBD2 on 6 matching bases. The CDR3 has 16 amino acids. The germline V gene has CDR1 MNHNS and CDR2 SASEGT. V was clipped by 1 base and J by 5 bases, with 17 bases between them.

The CDR3 DNA reads as TGTGCCAGCAGCAAGGGACTAGCGGGGGGGCGAGAGACCCAGTACTTC. Translation gives CASSKGLAGGRETQYF. The chain couples TRBV7-2 to TRBJ2-5; TRBD2 aligns across 16 bases. Germline V CDR1 and CDR2: SGHTA, FQGNSA. This CDR3 has 16 residues. V lost 5 bases to trimming and J lost 4 bases; unmatched junction nucleotides: 4.

The chain has TRBV7-9 and TRBJ1-6; the match to TRBD1 covers 9 bases. The CDR3 length is 17 residues. Germline lookup yields CDR1 SEHNR and CDR2 FQNEAQ (reference sequence). The V segment lost 3 bases and the J segment 3 bases; nucleotides outside the gene matches: 6. The CDR3 DNA is TGTGCCAGCAGCTTTCTAGGACAGGGGTACTATAATTCACCCCTCCACTTT. This codes for CASSFLGQGYYNSPLHF.

The chain links TRBV7-2 to TRBJ2-2, with 7 bases lining up with TRBD1. The J segment lost 3 bases and the V segment lost 8 bases, leaving 6 bases of the junction unmatched. CDR3 length: 14 residues. Per germline, CDR1 SGHTA and CDR2 FQGNSA. The DNA of the CDR3 is TGTGCCAGCTTTACAGGGGTTGACACCGGGGAGCTGTTTTTT. Its translation is CASFTGVDTGELFF. Drawing the rest from reference TRBV7-2 and TRBJ2-2, the complete variable domain is GAGVSQSPSNKVTEKGKDVELRCDPISGHTALYWYRQSLGQGLEFLIYFQGNSAPDKSGLPSDRFSAERTGGSVSTLTIQRTQQEDSAVYLCASFTGVDTGELFFGEGSRLTVL.

The chain employs TRBV2 and TRBJ1-5; D gene ambiguous. Germline lookup yields CDR1 SNHLY and CDR2 FYNNEI. The CDR3 length is 15 residues. Trimming pared 3 bases from V and 4 bases from J, leaving 13 bases between. The CDR3 nucleotides are TGTGCCAGCAGTGAGGGAGGGTACGGGAATCAGCCCCAGCATTTT. Translated, it gives CASSEGGYGNQPQHF. The entire variable domain, with the rest obtained from reference TRBV2 and TRBJ1-5, is as follows: EPEVTQTPSHQVTQMGQEVILRCVPISNHLYFYWYRQILGQKVEFLVSFYNNEISEKSEIFDDQFSVERPDGSNFTLKIRSTKLEDSAMYFCASSEGGYGNQPQHFGDGTRLSIL.